The rows below give T cell receptor beta chains drawn from one sample of a study of blood T cells in healthy people across ages. MiXCR, run by TCRdb on the 5' RACE reads, gives a single entry per CDR3 protein. The sample carries around 800,000 distinct CDR3 sequences, 25% to 30% recorded once. The data were also submitted as part of a second study, on T cells of mothers and their children.

The sequenced sample was blood. The receptors come from a boy between 10 and 17 years old in good health. CDR3s include the opening cysteine and the closing phenylalanine or tryptophan. D genes are given only for firm matches. Not every row has a clone size; where given, it reads once, few, many or a size class.

clone_size cdr3_length j_call v_call d_call cdr3_aa cdr3_nt
- 17 TRBJ2-1 TRBV2 TRBD1 CASSDGTAGQGADEQFF TGTGCCAGCAGTGATGGGACGGCGGGACAGGGGGCGGATGAGCAGTTCTTC
- 13 TRBJ2-5 TRBV6-6 TRBD1 CASNSQGRETQYF TGTGCCAGCAATTCACAGGGGCGAGAGACCCAGTACTTC
- 14 TRBJ1-4 TRBV9 - CASSADSHNEKLFF TGTGCCAGCAGCGCGGACAGCCATAATGAAAAACTGTTTTTT
few 16 TRBJ1-2 TRBV5-1 - CASSLEPPPEDYGYTF TGCGCCAGCAGCTTGGAACCGCCGCCCGAAGACTATGGCTACACCTTC
once 17 TRBJ1-5 TRBV12-3/TRBV12-4 - CASSRGPVTYSNQPQHF TGTGCCAGCAGTCGGGGCCCGGTGACCTATAGCAATCAGCCCCAGCATTTT
- 13 TRBJ2-5 TRBV30 - CAWSVRMSETQYF TGTGCCTGGAGTGTACGGATGTCTGAGACCCAGTACTTC
few 16 TRBJ2-5 TRBV2 TRBD2 CASSNGLAGAQETQYF TGTGCCAGTTCCAACGGACTAGCGGGGGCCCAAGAGACCCAGTACTTC
few 12 TRBJ2-4 TRBV7-6 - CASSLARGIQYF TGTGCCAGCAGCTTAGCAAGGGGCATTCAGTACTTC
- 14 TRBJ2-7 TRBV12-3/TRBV12-4 - CASSRIGGSYEQYF TGTGCCAGCAGTAGAATAGGGGGATCCTACGAGCAGTACTTC
few 16 TRBJ2-6 TRBV2 TRBD1 CAGTGTGGPGANVLTF TGTGCCGGTACCGGGACAGGGGGCCCTGGGGCCAACGTCCTGACTTTC
- 16 TRBJ1-2 TRBV28 - CASSAAGALNPYGYTF TGTGCCAGCAGTGCCGCAGGGGCACTAAACCCCTATGGCTACACCTTC
few 15 TRBJ2-7 TRBV9 - CASSVEGTTDDEQYF TGTGCCAGCAGCGTAGAGGGGACAACCGACGACGAGCAGTACTTC
- 18 TRBJ2-6 TRBV12-3/TRBV12-4 TRBD1 CASSLLDRGIAGANVLTF TGTGCCAGCAGTCTACTGGACAGGGGGATCGCTGGGGCCAACGTCCTGACTTTC
few 17 TRBJ2-2 TRBV28 - CASSSREFLLNTGELFF TGTGCCAGCAGTTCAAGGGAGTTCCTGCTGAACACCGGGGAGCTGTTTTTT
- 13 TRBJ1-1 TRBV7-8 - CASSSQVGVEAFF TGTGCCAGCAGCTCCCAAGTAGGGGTGGAAGCTTTCTTT
few 14 TRBJ2-7 TRBV14 - CASSQGHNPYEQYF TGTGCCAGCAGCCAAGGACATAATCCCTACGAGCAGTACTTC
- 12 TRBJ2-1 TRBV7-9 - CALEDGNNEQFF TGTGCCCTCGAGGACGGAAACAATGAGCAGTTCTTC